This entry concerns a single TCR beta chain. The target antigen is unknown. The source of the sample is a study of shared clonotypes between healthy human individuals. Broader study findings: Only a few donors were included, so the genetic and exposure-history diversity represented was limited.

The study separated CD4+ cells into CD45RA+ naive and CD45RA-negative memory subsets. The assay was immunoSEQ multiplex PCR, and TCRdb's table has in-frame clones only and misses some. The repertoire consists of roughly 2.5 million clones, with approximately 92% occurring once and the leading ten covering roughly 0.15%. The CDR3 totals 16 residues. Germline-derived CDR1 and CDR2 are SGHRS and YFSETQ. Between the trimmed V and J ends, which lost 4 bases and 3 bases, there was a span of 20 bases. Sequencing was done on a sample of naive CD4+ T cells sorted from blood. The subset is: CD45RA+ positively selected. This clonotype was sampled from a man aged 18 to 35 in good health. The chain joins TRBV5-1 to TRBJ2-7, with a weak D call TRBD2 (5 bases). Here the CDR3 reads CASSRSGLIDYYEQYF. The CDR3 coding sequence is TGCGCCAGCAGCCGATCGGGTCTCATCGACTACTACGAGCAGTACTTC.